This section outlines one T cell receptor (beta chain) sequence together with its context. As originally analysed: How many nucleated cells were present was estimated from reference gene primer amplification. Here immunoSEQ multiplex PCR was the method, and the copy in TCRdb shows in-frame clones only, minus some. V, J and clone size derive from that table, while D and trimming were established from the DNA sequence. This sample has a few hundred thousand clones; about 89% occur once, and the top ten carry 1% to 1.5%. This entry is derived from a study of blood T cell repertoires in COVID-19. In the study overall: Acute-phase and convalescent COVID-19 samples originated in the United States, Italy and Spain. The cDNA or gDNA used as material had been derived from T cells, B-cell-depleted T cells, or PBMCs.

The clonotype originates from a man aged 40-49 years with acute or convalescent COVID-19. Sequencing used peripheral blood.

The CDR3 loop is CASSLAPGTSANEQFF. CDR3 bases: TGTGCCAGCAGCTTAGCCCCAGGGACTAGCGCCAATGAGCAGTTCTTC. The chain links TRBV11-1 to TRBJ2-1; TRBD2 agrees at 10 bases. Germline lookup yields CDR1 SGHAT and CDR2 FQDESV (reference sequence). Losses at the gene ends were 0 bases for V and 6 bases for J; bases not matched to a gene: 5. There are 16 residues in the CDR3.